The sequence of this T cell receptor beta chain was determined in a study of cytomegalovirus exposure and HLA in healthy donors. This clone was recorded only once. The PCR was carried out with 60 Vbeta primers and 13 Jbeta primers. Sequenced by immunoSEQ multiplex PCR; TCRdb stores in-frame clones only, minus some. The repertoire holds approximately 90,000 clones, with around 74% as singletons. The V gene's germline CDR1 is MNHEY and CDR2 SMNVEV (reference sequence). The germline V and J ends were trimmed by 3 bases and 9 bases, with 9 bases remaining between them. There are 12 residues in the CDR3. This TCR came from a boy between 5 and 17 years old in good health and CMV-seronegative. The material sequenced was PBMCs. The chain joins TRBV27 to TRBJ2-1, with D tentatively TRBD2 (6 bases). The CDR3 coding sequence is TGTGCCAGCAGTTTTTCCGGGGGTGAGCAGTTCTTC. Residues: CASSFSGGEQFF.